What follows describes a single T cell receptor beta chain. The cohort comprised individuals with locally advanced or metastatic urothelial carcinoma. Data came from immunoSEQ multiplex PCR; TCRdb stores just in-frame clones and leaves some out. The sample contains about 30,000 clones, 87% of which appear only once. This specimen belongs to a study of PD-L1 blockade in urothelial cancer. CDR3 length: 17 amino acids. Germline values: CDR1 WSHSY, CDR2 SAAADI. After removal of 7 bases from V and 0 bases from J, the junction contained 7 bases not matched to a gene. This chain links TRBV10-2 with TRBJ2-6; 9 nucleotides line up with TRBD2. The sample was PBMCs, taken around atezolizumab (anti-PD-L1) treatment. The receptor was derived from a man aged 45-65 years with urothelial cancer. The CDR3 DNA reads as TGCGCCAGCAAAGGCCAGCGGGGGGTCTCTGGGGCCAACGTCCTGACTTTC. Translating gives CASKGQRGVSGANVLTF.